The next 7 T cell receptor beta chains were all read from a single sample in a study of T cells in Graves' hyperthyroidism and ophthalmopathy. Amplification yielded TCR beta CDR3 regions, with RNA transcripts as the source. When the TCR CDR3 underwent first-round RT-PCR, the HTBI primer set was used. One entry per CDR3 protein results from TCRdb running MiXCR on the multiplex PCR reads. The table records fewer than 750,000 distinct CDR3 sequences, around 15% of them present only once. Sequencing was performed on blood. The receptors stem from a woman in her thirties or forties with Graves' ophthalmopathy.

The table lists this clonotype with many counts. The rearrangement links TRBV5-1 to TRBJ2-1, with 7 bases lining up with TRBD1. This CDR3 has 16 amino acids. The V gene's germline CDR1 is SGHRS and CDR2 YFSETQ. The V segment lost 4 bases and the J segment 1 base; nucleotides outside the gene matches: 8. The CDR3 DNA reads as TGCGCCAGCAGCGCCCGGACAGGTCTATCCTACAATGAGCAGTTCTTC. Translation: CASSARTGLSYNEQFF.

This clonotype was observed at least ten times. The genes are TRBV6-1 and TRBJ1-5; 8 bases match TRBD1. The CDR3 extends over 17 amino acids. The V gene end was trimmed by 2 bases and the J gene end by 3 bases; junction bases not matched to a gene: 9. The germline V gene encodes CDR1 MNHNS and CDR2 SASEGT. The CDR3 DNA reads TGTGCCAGCAGTGAACCTCGGACAGGGCGCCCCAATCAGCCCCAGCATTTT. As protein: CASSEPRTGRPNQPQHF.

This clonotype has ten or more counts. The CDR3 DNA reads TGTGCCAGCAGTCAACAGGGGCGGCGTTACGAGCAGTACTTC. Amino acids: CASSQQGRRYEQYF. V usage is TRBV28 and J usage is TRBJ2-7, with TRBD1 identical over 7 bases. Germline V gene data show CDR1 as MDHEN and CDR2 as SYDVKM. Trimming removed 5 bases from V and 4 bases from J; junction bases left unmatched: 8. There are 14 residues in the CDR3.

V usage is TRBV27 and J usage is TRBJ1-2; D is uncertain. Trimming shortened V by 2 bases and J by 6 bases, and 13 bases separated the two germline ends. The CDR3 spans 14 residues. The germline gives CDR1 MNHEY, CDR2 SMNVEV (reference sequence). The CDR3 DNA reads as TGTGCCAGCAGTTTAAACGCCAAGGCGGATGGCTACACCTTC. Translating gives CASSLNAKADGYTF.

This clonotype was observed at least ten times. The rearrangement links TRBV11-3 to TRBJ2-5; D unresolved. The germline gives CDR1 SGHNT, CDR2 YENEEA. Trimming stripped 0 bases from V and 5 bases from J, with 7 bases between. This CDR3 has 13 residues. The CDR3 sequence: CASSLDLSETQYF. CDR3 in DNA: TGTGCCAGCAGCTTAGACTTATCGGAGACCCAGTACTTC.

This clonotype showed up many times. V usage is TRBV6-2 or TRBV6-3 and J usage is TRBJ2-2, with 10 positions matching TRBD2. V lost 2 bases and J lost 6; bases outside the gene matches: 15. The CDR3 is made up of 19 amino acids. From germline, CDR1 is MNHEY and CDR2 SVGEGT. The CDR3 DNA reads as TGTGCCAGCAGTTACCACCCAGACTCGGCTAGCGGGAGTTCCGGGGAGCTGTTTTTT. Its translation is CASSYHPDSASGSSGELFF.

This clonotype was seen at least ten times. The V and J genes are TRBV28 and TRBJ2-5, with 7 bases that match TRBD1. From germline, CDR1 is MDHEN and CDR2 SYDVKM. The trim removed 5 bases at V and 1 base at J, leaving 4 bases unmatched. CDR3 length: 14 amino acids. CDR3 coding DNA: TGTGCCAGCAGTCAACAGGGGATCCAAGAGACCCAGTACTTC. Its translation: CASSQQGIQETQYF.